The clone carrying this T cell receptor (beta chain) was seen once. Its antigen is not known. This specimen belongs to a study of cytomegalovirus exposure and HLA in healthy donors. Researchers ran the PCR with 60 Vbeta and 13 Jbeta primers. How the authors handled the data: In a later analysis, of 70 million to 85 million unique beta chains, some 10 million appeared in at least two donors. The method was immunoSEQ multiplex PCR; TCRdb's version includes in-frame clones alone and lacks a portion of them. That table furnishes V, J and clone size, whereas the DNA furnished D and trimming. The table shows about 160,000 clones, with around 74% occurring only once. Germline loops: CDR1 SGHTS, CDR2 YDEGEE. V shed 3 bases and J shed 2 bases, with 8 bases lying between them. The CDR3 runs 13 residues. General study findings and limits: Donor immune exposure was known only as CMV serostatus.

Sequencing was carried out using PBMCs. This chain connects TRBV5-8 to TRBJ2-5; D might be TRBD1 (5 bases). This receptor was identified in a female donor in good health and CMV-seronegative. CDR3 bases: TGTGCCAGCAGCTGGGGCGTACAAGAGACCCAGTACTTC. It translates to CASSWGVQETQYF.